Detailed here is one TCR beta chain. This sample is part of a study of blood T cell repertoires in COVID-19. Clones were sequenced by immunoSEQ multiplex PCR, and TCRdb holds only the in-frame ones, with some missing. The repertoire holds 74,000 or so clones, with about 87% as singletons. This sequence originates from a human donor in a cohort sampled during active COVID-19. The sequencing sample was made of peripheral blood.

As DNA, the CDR3 is TGTGCCAGTAGTGGACAGGGGGGGTTCTGGGACATTCAGTACTTC. Its protein is CASSGQGGFWDIQYF. This sequence joins TRBV19 and TRBJ2-4, with 10 bases lining up with TRBD1. With 5 bases clipped from V and 8 bases from J, the junction kept 9 bases outside the gene matches. Per the germline V gene, CDR1 is LNHDA and CDR2 is SQIVND (reference sequence). The CDR3 length is 15 residues.